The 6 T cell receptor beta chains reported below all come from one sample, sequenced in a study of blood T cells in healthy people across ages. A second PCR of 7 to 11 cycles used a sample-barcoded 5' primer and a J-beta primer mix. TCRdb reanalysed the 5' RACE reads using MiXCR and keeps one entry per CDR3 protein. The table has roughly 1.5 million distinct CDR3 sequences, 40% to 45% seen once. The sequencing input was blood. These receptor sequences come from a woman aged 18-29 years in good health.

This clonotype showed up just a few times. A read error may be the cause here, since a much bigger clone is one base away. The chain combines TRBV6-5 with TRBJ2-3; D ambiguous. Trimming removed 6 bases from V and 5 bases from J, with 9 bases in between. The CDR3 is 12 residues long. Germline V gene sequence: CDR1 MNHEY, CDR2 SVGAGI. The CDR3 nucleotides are TGTGCCAGCAGCAAGGGCATAGATACGCAGTATTTT. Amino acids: CASSKGIDTQYF.

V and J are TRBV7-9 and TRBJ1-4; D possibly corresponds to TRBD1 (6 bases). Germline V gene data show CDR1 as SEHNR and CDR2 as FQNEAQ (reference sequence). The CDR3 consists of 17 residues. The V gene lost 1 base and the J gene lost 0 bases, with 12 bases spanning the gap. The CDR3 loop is CASSLGGGSSTNEKLFF. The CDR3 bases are TGTGCCAGCAGCTTAGGTGGGGGCTCCTCAACTAATGAAAAACTGTTTTTT. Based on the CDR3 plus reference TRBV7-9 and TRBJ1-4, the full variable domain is DTGVSQNPRHKITKRGQNVTFRCDPISEHNRLYWYRQTLGQGPEFLTYFQNEAQLEKSRLLSDRFSAERPKGSFSTLEIQRTEQGDSAMYLCASSLGGGSSTNEKLFFGSGTQLSVL.

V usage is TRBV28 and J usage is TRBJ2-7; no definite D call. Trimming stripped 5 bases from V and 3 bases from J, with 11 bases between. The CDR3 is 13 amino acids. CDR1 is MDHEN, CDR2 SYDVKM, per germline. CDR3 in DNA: TGTGCCAGCAGTGGGCACCCCAACTACGAGCAGTACTTC. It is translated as CASSGHPNYEQYF.

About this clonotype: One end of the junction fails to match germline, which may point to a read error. The CDR3 DNA reads TGTGCCAGCAGTCCAGGACAGGGAATGCCCACAGATATGCAGTATTTT. Amino acids: CASSPGQGMPTDMQYF. The chain carries TRBV12-3 or TRBV12-4 and TRBJ2-3, with 8 bases aligning to TRBD1. The CDR3 length is 16 residues.

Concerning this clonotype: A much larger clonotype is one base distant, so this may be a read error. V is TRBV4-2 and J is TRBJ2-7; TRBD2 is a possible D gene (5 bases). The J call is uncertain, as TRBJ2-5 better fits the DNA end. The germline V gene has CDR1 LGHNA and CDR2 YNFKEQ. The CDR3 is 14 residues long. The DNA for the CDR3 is TGTGCCAGCAGCCCACAAGGACTCCAAGCGACCCAGTACTTC. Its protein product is CASSPQGLQATQYF.

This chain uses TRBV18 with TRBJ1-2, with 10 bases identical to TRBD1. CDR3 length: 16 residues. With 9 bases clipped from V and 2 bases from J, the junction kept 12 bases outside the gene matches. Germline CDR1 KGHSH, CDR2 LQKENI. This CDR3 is CASIAGQGPFNYGYTF. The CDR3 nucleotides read TGTGCCAGTATAGCGGGACAGGGGCCCTTCAACTATGGCTACACCTTC.